One and the same sample provided the 20 T cell receptor beta chains below, sequenced in a study of control samples from healthy donors and cancer patients. Sequencing was performed with immunoSEQ multiplex PCR; in TCRdb, only in-frame clones are kept and a portion is missing. Of about 110,000 clones in the sample, approximately 84% were seen once. What was sequenced was blood. The source of these receptors is a man younger than 35 in good health.

The chain couples TRBV15 to TRBJ2-1; weak D call: TRBD1 (6 bases). The V end was cut by 1 base, the J end by 7 bases, with 14 bases between. This CDR3 has 15 residues. Germline V gene sequence: CDR1 LNHNV, CDR2 YYDKDF (reference sequence). DNA for the CDR3: TGTGCCACCAGCAGAGGGAACAGGGTGGGGAATGAGCAGTTCTTC. As protein: CATSRGNRVGNEQFF.

This rearrangement joins TRBV10-3 to TRBJ2-2; TRBD1 might be the D (5 bases). The CDR3 extends over 15 amino acids. CDR1 is ENHRY, CDR2 SYGVKD, per germline. V was trimmed by 8 bases and J by 5 bases, leaving 18 bases between them. The CDR3 spells CAISAGHQLTGELFF. As DNA, the CDR3 is TGTGCCATCTCAGCCGGACACCAATTAACCGGGGAGCTGTTTTTT.

The rearrangement uses TRBV15 and TRBJ1-3; no reliable D call. The CDR3 runs to 14 residues. V was pared by 0 bases and J by 2 bases, with 5 bases between. The germline V gene encodes CDR1 LNHNV and CDR2 YYDKDF (reference sequence). The CDR3 loop reads CATSREPAGNTIYF. CDR3 sequence (DNA): TGTGCCACCAGCAGAGAGCCAGCTGGAAACACCATATATTTT. The full variable domain, with the rest looked up from reference TRBV15 and TRBJ1-3, is DAMVIQNPRYQVTQFGKPVTLSCSQTLNHNVMYWYQQKSSQAPKLLFHYYDKDFNNEADTPDNFQSRRPNTSFCFLDIRSPGLGDTAMYLCATSREPAGNTIYFGEGSWLTVV.

This sequence joins TRBV7-9 and TRBJ2-5, with D perhaps matching TRBD2 (6 bases). The CDR3 runs 14 residues. Germline-derived CDR1 and CDR2 are SEHNR and FQNEAQ (reference sequence). Trimming pared 5 bases from V and 2 bases from J, leaving 12 bases between. CDR3 DNA: TGTGCCAGCAGCACCGGGACTTTTCAAGAGACCCAGTACTTC. It encodes CASSTGTFQETQYF.

The chain recombines TRBV6-1 with TRBJ1-1; D is ambiguous. Germline-derived CDR1 and CDR2 are MNHNS and SASEGT. CDR3 length: 14 amino acids. V lost 2 bases, J lost 1 base, and 8 bases lay in between. The CDR3 sequence is CASSERGGNTEAFF. As DNA, the CDR3 is TGTGCCAGCAGTGAAAGAGGAGGGAACACTGAAGCTTTCTTT.

As concerns this clone: The identical CDR3 is also encoded by other nucleotide sequences in the sample. The chain couples TRBV6-5 to TRBJ1-1, with D unclear. Trimming stripped 7 bases from V and 0 bases from J, with 12 bases between. The CDR3 has 14 residues. The germline gives CDR1 MNHEY, CDR2 SVGAGI. The CDR3 DNA follows: TGTGCCAGCACCCCGGGGAGGTTGAACACTGAAGCTTTCTTT. It encodes CASTPGRLNTEAFF.

This rearrangement joins TRBV18 to TRBJ1-2; D may be TRBD1 (5 bases). The CDR3 has 15 residues. The germline V gene encodes CDR1 KGHSH and CDR2 LQKENI. V lost 3 bases and J 4 bases, leaving 15 bases between the germline ends. This chain's CDR3 is CASSPMVAGGYGYTF. As DNA, the CDR3 is TGTGCCAGCTCACCGATGGTGGCGGGGGGCTATGGCTACACCTTC.

This chain joins TRBV6-1 and TRBJ2-1; D uncertain. The CDR3 has 13 residues. V shed 3 bases and J shed 9 bases, with 12 bases lying between them. CDR1 and CDR2 from the germline V gene are MNHNS and SASEGT. The CDR3: CASSDFGLAEQFF. DNA for the CDR3: TGTGCCAGCAGTGATTTTGGTCTCGCTGAGCAGTTCTTC.

The chain links TRBV6-6 to TRBJ2-5; TRBD2 aligns across 8 bases. V shed 4 bases, J shed 2 bases, and the junction held 9 bases outside the gene matches. The CDR3 covers 16 residues. Germline CDR1 and CDR2: MNHNY and SVGAGI (reference sequence). This CDR3 is CASSFPTSGSQETQYF. CDR3 DNA sequence: TGTGCCAGCAGTTTCCCTACTAGCGGTTCACAAGAGACCCAGTACTTC.

The gene calls are TRBV9 and TRBJ1-1; 9 nucleotides match TRBD1. V was pared by 6 bases and J by 8 bases, with 11 bases of the junction left unmatched. Germline V gene lookup returns CDR1 SGDLS and CDR2 YYNGEE. This CDR3 has 14 residues. The CDR3 DNA reads TGTGCCAGCACACAGGTTGACAGGGGGAACGAAGCTTTCTTT. It codes for CASTQVDRGNEAFF.

The rearrangement links TRBV18 to TRBJ2-1, with TRBD2 matching over 8 bases. The germline gives CDR1 KGHSH, CDR2 LQKENI. V lost 0 bases to trimming and J lost 15 bases; unmatched junction nucleotides: 19. CDR3 length: 17 amino acids. The CDR3 DNA reads as TGTGCCAGCTCACCACCGGGAAATCTAGCGGGTGTCGCGGGTCTGTTCTTC. It encodes CASSPPGNLAGVAGLFF.

The V gene is TRBV6-2 or TRBV6-3, the J gene TRBJ1-6; D is perhaps TRBD1 (6 bases). This CDR3 has 16 residues. Germline CDR1 reads MNHEY; CDR2 reads SVGEGT. Trimming shortened V by 2 bases and J by 8 bases, and 16 bases separated the two germline ends. The CDR3 DNA sequence: TGTGCCAGCAGTTACCGTCAGACAGGCGTCGATTCACCCCTCCACTTT. Amino acid sequence: CASSYRQTGVDSPLHF.

The chain is built from TRBV6-5 and TRBJ1-2; a possible D gene is TRBD1 (5 bases). This CDR3 region has 14 residues. With 2 bases removed from V and 4 bases from J, the gap between germline ends came to 11 bases. The V gene's germline CDR1 is MNHEY and CDR2 SVGAGI. The CDR3 region has the DNA TGTGCCAGCAGTTACCTCGACAGCTTCTATGGCTACACCTTC. Its translation: CASSYLDSFYGYTF.

This clone was observed a few times. The rearrangement links TRBV5-1 to TRBJ2-5, with D possibly matching TRBD2 (6 bases). The CDR3 is 16 residues long. The germline CDR1 and CDR2 sequences are SGHRS and YFSETQ. V lost 4 bases to trimming and J lost 4 bases, with 20 bases between them. In DNA form, the CDR3 reads TGCGCCAGCAGCCGAACTCGAGGGCAGGGAGGAGAGACCCAGTACTTC. Translated, it gives CASSRTRGQGGETQYF.

V gene TRBV5-8 combines with J gene TRBJ2-3; D remains unclear. Germline values: CDR1 SGHTS, CDR2 YDEGEE. The CDR3 loop spans 15 amino acids. V lost 7 bases and J lost 0, with 15 bases in between. DNA for the CDR3: TGTGCCAGCGGGTCACTGGCGGCTAGCACAGATACGCAGTATTTT. Protein product: CASGSLAASTDTQYF.

This clone has a handful of counts. The rearrangement uses TRBV4-1 and TRBJ1-2; TRBD1 matches at 8 bases. After removal of 5 bases from V and 8 bases from J, the junction contained 13 bases not matched to a gene. This CDR3 region has 15 residues. Per the germline V gene, CDR1 is MGHRA and CDR2 is YSYEKL. The CDR3 region has the DNA TGCGCCAGCAGCTCAAGCCAGGGGGCCCTGGGCGGCTACACCTTC. Its translation: CASSSSQGALGGYTF.

This clone was observed a few times. The gene calls are TRBV2 and TRBJ2-4, with D unresolved. V gave up 2 bases and J gave up 3 bases, with 11 bases separating them. Germline V gives CDR1 SNHLY, CDR2 FYNNEI. The CDR3 spans 15 residues. The CDR3 reads CASSEQVIGKNIQYF. The CDR3 coding sequence is TGTGCCAGCAGTGAACAGGTTATTGGCAAAAACATTCAGTACTTC.

The V and J genes are TRBV7-8 and TRBJ2-3; D is undetermined. The CDR3 has 17 amino acids. Germline-derived CDR1 and CDR2 are SGHVS and FQNEAQ. The V and J ends lost 2 bases and 6 bases respectively, with 21 bases between them. CDR3 region: CASSLSHGLTVWDTQYF. DNA of the CDR3: TGTGCCAGCAGCTTATCCCACGGTCTTACCGTATGGGATACGCAGTATTTT.

The V gene is TRBV30, the J gene TRBJ1-4; unclear D gene. Germline-derived CDR1 and CDR2 are GTSNPN and SVGIG (reference sequence). This CDR3 has 12 residues. With 3 bases removed from V and 8 bases from J, the gap between germline ends came to 10 bases. CDR3 protein: CAWSHLGEKLFF. The CDR3 DNA is TGTGCCTGGAGCCATCTAGGGGAAAAACTGTTTTTT.

The CDR3 loop reads CASSGHSTYEQYF. As DNA, the CDR3 is TGTGCCAGCAGTGGCCACAGTACCTACGAGCAGTACTTC. The gene calls are TRBV25-1 and TRBJ2-7; no firm D call. CDR3 size: 13 residues. V was pared by 4 bases and J by 2 bases, with 9 bases between. Germline values: CDR1 MGHDK, CDR2 SYGVNS.